This T cell receptor beta chain was sequenced for a study of shared clonotypes between healthy human individuals. The J segment lost 4 bases and the V segment lost 2 bases, leaving 7 bases of the junction unmatched. Germline lookup yields CDR1 SGHTA and CDR2 FQGTGA. The CDR3 spans 16 residues. This clone was detected a few times. Sequencing was performed with immunoSEQ multiplex PCR; in TCRdb, only in-frame clones are kept and a portion is missing. The sample holds roughly 510,000 clones; over 75% are singletons and the top ten take around 12%. Genomic DNA for unsorted samples, which was extracted with the QIAamp DNA Blood Mini kit, came from some 90 million PBMCs.

V and J are TRBV7-3 and TRBJ2-2; 7 bases are shared with TRBD2. The receptor was isolated from a middle-aged woman in good health. Some clones in this sample may be carry-over from other donors' samples. Input material: PBMCs. CDR3: CASSLSSGGGTGELFF. The CDR3 bases are TGTGCCAGCAGCTTATCCTCGGGAGGCGGCACCGGGGAGCTGTTTTTT.